Sequencing of this T cell receptor (beta chain) was carried out in a study of cytomegalovirus exposure and HLA in healthy donors. Germline V gene lookup returns CDR1 LGHNA and CDR2 YSLEER. CDR3 size: 18 residues. Unmatched junction bases numbered 13, after V lost 1 base and J lost 2 bases. It was with 60 Vbeta and 13 Jbeta primers that the PCR ran. Some clones are missing from TCRdb's copy, which holds only in-frame ones; the method was immunoSEQ multiplex PCR. The sample carries some 120,000 clones, 9% to 10% recorded once. Points from the study as a whole: Immune exposure information available was restricted to CMV serostatus. Under in vitro conditions, three CMV-associated chains were confirmed as specific for CMV antigens. Later, an analysis found that common viral pathogens appeared to be linked with several of the most significant clusters.

This clone was counted only a few times. Its antigen is as yet unknown. V and J are TRBV4-3 and TRBJ2-5; 7 nucleotides align to TRBD2. This clonotype was obtained from a man in his thirties or forties in good health and CMV-seronegative. The source material was PBMCs. The CDR3 region is CASSQVTLFGRGQETQYF. The CDR3 region has the DNA TGCGCCAGCAGCCAAGTTACTCTCTTCGGGCGGGGGCAAGAGACCCAGTACTTC.